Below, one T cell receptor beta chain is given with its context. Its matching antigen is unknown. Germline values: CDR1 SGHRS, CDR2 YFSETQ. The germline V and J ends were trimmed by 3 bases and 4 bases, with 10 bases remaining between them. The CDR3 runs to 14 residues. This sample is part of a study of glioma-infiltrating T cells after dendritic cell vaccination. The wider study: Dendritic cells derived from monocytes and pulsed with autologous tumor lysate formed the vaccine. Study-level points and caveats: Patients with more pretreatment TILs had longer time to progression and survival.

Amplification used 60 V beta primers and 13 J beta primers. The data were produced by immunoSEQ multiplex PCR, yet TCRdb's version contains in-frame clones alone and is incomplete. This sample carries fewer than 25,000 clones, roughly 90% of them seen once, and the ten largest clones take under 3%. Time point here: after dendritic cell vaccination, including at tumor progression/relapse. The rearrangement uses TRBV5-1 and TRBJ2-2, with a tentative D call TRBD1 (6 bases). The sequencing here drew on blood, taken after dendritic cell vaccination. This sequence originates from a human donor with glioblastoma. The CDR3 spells CASSSGQSTGELFF. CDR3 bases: TGCGCCAGCAGCTCCGGACAGAGCACCGGGGAGCTGTTTTTT. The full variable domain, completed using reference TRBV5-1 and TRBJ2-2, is KAGVTQTPRYLIKTRGQQVTLSCSPISGHRSVSWYQQTPGQGLQFLFEYFSETQRNKGNFPGRFSGRQFSNSRSEMNVSTLELGDSALYLCASSSGQSTGELFFGEGSRLTVL.